This T cell receptor (beta chain) was recovered during a study of cytomegalovirus exposure and HLA in healthy donors. The protocol was immunoSEQ multiplex PCR, while the TCRdb copy is restricted to in-frame clones and leaves out a portion. This sample has roughly 58,000 clones, with over 75% found just once. This clonotype originated in a young man in good health and CMV-seronegative. Sequenced: PBMCs.

CDR3 DNA: TGTGCCAGCAGCTTTTCGGGGGACCAGCCCCAGCATTTT. Translating it yields CASSFSGDQPQHF. The chain links TRBV5-5 to TRBJ1-5; D might be TRBD1 (5 bases). CDR1 is SGHKS, CDR2 YYEKEE, per germline (reference sequence). Trimming removed 2 bases at V and 7 bases at J, with 10 bases between. The CDR3 runs to 13 residues.